This TCR beta chain was sequenced during a study of T cell responses to AZD1222 COVID-19 vaccine. V was trimmed by 1 base and J by 4 bases, leaving 14 bases between them. The germline gives CDR1 SGHVS, CDR2 FQNEAQ. CDR3 length equals 16 residues. This clone has only one observation. Its antigen remains unidentified. The study, taken as a whole, reports: Unmutated variant regions are reportedly the target of nearly half of TCRs that are spike-specific. Only after the peak T cell response were repertoires sampled.

Here immunoSEQ multiplex PCR was the method, and the copy in TCRdb shows in-frame clones only, minus some. Of 100,000 to 120,000 clones in the sample, around 90% were seen once. The chain is built from TRBV7-8 and TRBJ1-5; D might be TRBD1 (5 bases). This TCR derives from an adult who received the AZD1222 COVID-19 vaccine. This specimen was peripheral blood, taken 28 days after the second AZD1222 dose. This chain's CDR3 is CASSLVSGTPNQPQHF. The CDR3 region has the DNA TGTGCCAGCAGCTTAGTGTCCGGGACCCCTAATCAGCCCCAGCATTTT. Full variable domain (outside the CDR3, taken from reference TRBV7-8 and TRBJ1-5): GAGVSQSPRYKVAKRGQDVALRCDPISGHVSLFWYQQALGQGPEFLTYFQNEAQLDKSGLPSDRFFAERPEGSVSTLKIQRTQQEDSAVYLCASSLVSGTPNQPQHFGDGTRLSIL.